These 31 T cell receptor beta chains came from one sample sequenced in a study of identifying expanded T cells in peripheral blood. The protocol was immunoSEQ multiplex PCR, while the TCRdb copy is restricted to in-frame clones and leaves out a portion. The sample lists under 150,000 clones; more than 75% were seen once. The sample taken for sequencing was blood. These TCRs come from a person between 18 and 75 years old in good health.

The sample holds a few counts of this clone. The rearrangement joins TRBV10-3 to TRBJ1-5; D remains unclear. The CDR3 covers 13 residues. The germline CDR1 and CDR2 sequences are ENHRY and SYGVKD. V was shortened by 8 bases and J by 0 bases, with 8 bases between the two germline ends. CDR3 DNA: TGTGCCATCTCTGGGGATAGCAATCAGCCCCAGCATTTT. Its translation is CAISGDSNQPQHF.

The gene calls are TRBV7-7 and TRBJ2-2; D tentatively reads TRBD1 or TRBD2 (6 bases each). V shed 11 bases and J shed 5 bases, with 18 bases lying between them. CDR3 size: 14 residues. From germline, CDR1 is SSHAT and CDR2 FNYEAQ (reference sequence). The CDR3 nucleotides read TGTGCCGTTTGGGGGGCAGGCACGACCGGGGAGCTGTTTTTT. Its translation is CAVWGAGTTGELFF.

This clone was counted once. The genes are TRBV5-1 and TRBJ1-1; maybe TRBD1 (6 bases). V lost 4 bases to trimming and J lost 2 bases, with 15 bases between them. In germline, CDR1 is SGHRS, CDR2 YFSETQ. The CDR3 is made up of 15 amino acids. The CDR3 reads CASSRRGAGNTEAFF. CDR3 bases: TGCGCCAGCAGCCGGAGGGGGGCGGGTAACACTGAAGCTTTCTTT.

There are a few counts of this clone. CDR3 loop: CASSPGLAGGFTDTQYF. The CDR3 DNA sequence: TGTGCCAGCAGCCCAGGACTAGCGGGGGGCTTCACAGATACGCAGTATTTT. The chain is built from TRBV11-3 and TRBJ2-3; TRBD2 matches at 14 bases. Trimming took 5 bases from V and 2 from J; bases not matched to a gene: 6. The CDR3 sequence is 17 residues long. CDR1 is SGHNT and CDR2 is YENEEA in the germline V gene.

This clone was picked up many times. The chain carries TRBV2 and TRBJ1-2, with D possibly TRBD1 on 5 matching bases. The CDR3 has 14 amino acids. Germline V gene lookup returns CDR1 SNHLY and CDR2 FYNNEI. Trimming left V 10 bases short and J 8 bases short, with 23 bases between. CDR3: CATPLTPRQRGYTF. CDR3 DNA sequence: TGTGCCACACCCCTAACCCCCCGACAGAGAGGCTACACCTTC.

The chain recombines TRBV6-5 with TRBJ1-1; the match to TRBD1 covers 9 bases. After removal of 7 bases from V and 5 bases from J, the junction contained 8 bases not matched to a gene. This CDR3 has 14 residues. From germline, CDR1 is MNHEY and CDR2 SVGAGI. The CDR3 sequence: CASTGTGFGTEAFF. The CDR3 region has the DNA TGTGCCAGCACCGGGACAGGGTTTGGGACTGAAGCTTTCTTT.

The rearrangement joins TRBV29-1 to TRBJ2-7; weak D call: TRBD2 (5 bases). The germline V and J ends were trimmed by 5 bases and 3 bases, with 14 bases remaining between them. The germline gives CDR1 SQVTM, CDR2 ANQGSEA. The CDR3 is 13 amino acids. The CDR3 DNA reads as TGCAGCGTTCCCGGAGGTGGGCTCTACGAGCAGTACTTC. Translated: CSVPGGGLYEQYF.

The chain employs TRBV19 and TRBJ1-5, with D possibly matching TRBD1 (6 bases). This CDR3 region has 15 residues. Germline values: CDR1 LNHDA, CDR2 SQIVND (reference sequence). With 7 bases removed from V and 1 base from J, the gap between germline ends came to 14 bases. CDR3 in DNA: TGTGCCAGTAACAGGGCCCGATTCAGCAATCAGCCCCAGCATTTT. This sequence encodes CASNRARFSNQPQHF.

V is TRBV10-2 and J is TRBJ1-1; 9 bases match TRBD1. After removal of 2 bases from V and 1 base from J, the junction contained 2 bases not matched to a gene. This CDR3 contains 15 residues. Germline CDR1 reads WSHSY; CDR2 reads SAAADI. The CDR3 nucleotides are TGCGCCAGCAGTGAGCCGGACAGGGGGAACACTGAAGCTTTCTTT. Translating it yields CASSEPDRGNTEAFF.

This clone was seen only once. The chain links TRBV5-1 to TRBJ2-1, with 9 bases identical to TRBD1. CDR1 is SGHRS, CDR2 YFSETQ, per germline. V trimming: 4 bases; J trimming: 5 bases; junction bases outside the gene matches: 10. The CDR3 is 16 amino acids. For the CDR3, the DNA is TGCGCCAGCAGCGACGCCGGGACAGGGATTAACAATGAGCAGTTCTTC. It encodes CASSDAGTGINNEQFF. Drawing the rest from reference TRBV5-1 and TRBJ2-1, the complete variable domain is KAGVTQTPRYLIKTRGQQVTLSCSPISGHRSVSWYQQTPGQGLQFLFEYFSETQRNKGNFPGRFSGRQFSNSRSEMNVSTLELGDSALYLCASSDAGTGINNEQFFGPGTRLTVL.

The table lists this clone with a count of one. The chain joins TRBV14 to TRBJ2-6; D gene uncertain. Germline CDR1 reads SGHDN; CDR2 reads FVKESK. This CDR3 has 15 residues. V lost 4 bases and J lost 2, with 9 bases in between. CDR3 in DNA: TGTGCCAGCAGCCCGACTCGCACTGGGGCCAACGTCCTGACTTTC. This codes for CASSPTRTGANVLTF.

In DNA form, the CDR3 reads TGTGCCAGCACCCCAGCCTACGGGGGGCCCCTCTCCTACGAGCAGTACTTC. It specifies CASTPAYGGPLSYEQYF. The J gene is TRBJ2-7, the V gene TRBV2; maybe TRBD2 (7 bases). CDR1 and CDR2 from the germline V gene are SNHLY and FYNNEI. There are 17 residues in the CDR3. V shed 7 bases and J shed 0 bases, with 22 bases lying between them.

V and J are TRBV5-1 and TRBJ1-1; no definite D call. Trimming cost V 4 bases and J 0 bases, with 22 bases left between them. CDR3 length equals 18 residues. CDR1 is SGHRS and CDR2 is YFSETQ in the germline V gene. Here the CDR3 reads CASSPDGIWSTMNTEAFF. For the CDR3, the DNA is TGCGCCAGCAGCCCTGACGGAATTTGGTCTACGATGAACACTGAAGCTTTCTTT.

Comment on this clone: The same CDR3 also results from other DNA sequences found in this sample. V usage is TRBV9 and J usage is TRBJ2-6; tentatively, D is TRBD2 (5 bases). V shed 0 bases and J shed 1 base, with 5 bases lying between them. The CDR3 is made up of 15 amino acids. CDR1 and CDR2 from the germline V gene are SGDLS and YYNGEE. The CDR3 DNA reads TGTGCCAGCAGCGTAGGAGGGTCTGGGGCCAACGTCCTGACTTTC. This codes for CASSVGGSGANVLTF.

The chain couples TRBV6-6 to TRBJ2-3, with 7 bases lining up with TRBD2. CDR3 size: 16 residues. V trimming: 0 bases; J trimming: 2 bases; junction bases outside the gene matches: 5. Germline-derived CDR1 and CDR2 are MNHNY and SVGAGI (reference sequence). CDR3 sequence reads: CASSYSRGVTTDTQYF. The CDR3 nucleotides are TGTGCCAGCAGTTACTCCCGGGGGGTGACCACAGATACGCAGTATTTT.

The table lists this clone with a count of one. One end of the junction does not line up with germline, which may come from a read error. This chain links TRBV5-1 with TRBJ1-2; D possibly corresponds to TRBD1 (5 bases). The CDR3 covers 16 residues. Germline-derived CDR1 and CDR2 are SGHRS and YFSETQ. The CDR3 DNA reads as TGCGCCAGCAAAGGGAAACTTTGGGGGTTTGACTATGACTACACCTTC. This gives the protein CASKGKLWGFDYDYTF.

The DNA of the CDR3 is TGTGCCAGCAGCTCGGGTGCTGAAGCTTTCTTT. Its translation: CASSSGAEAFF. The chain uses TRBV7-3 and TRBJ1-1; D remains unclear. CDR1 is SGHTA, CDR2 FQGTGA, per germline. Trimming pared 4 bases from V and 6 bases from J, leaving 6 bases between. The CDR3 is made up of 11 amino acids.

The rearrangement uses TRBV14 and TRBJ2-1; D is unresolved. CDR1 is SGHDN and CDR2 is FVKESK in the germline V gene. The germline V and J ends were trimmed by 10 bases and 3 bases, with 10 bases remaining between them. The CDR3 is made up of 12 amino acids. CDR3 region: CATRRIYNEQFF. In DNA form, the CDR3 reads TGTGCCACCAGACGTATCTACAATGAGCAGTTCTTC.

This rearrangement joins TRBV11-3 to TRBJ2-3, with D perhaps assigned TRBD1 or TRBD2 (5 bases each). V lost 5 bases, J lost 5 bases, and 14 bases lay in between. Per germline, CDR1 SGHNT and CDR2 YENEEA. This CDR3 has 14 amino acids. The CDR3 region is CASSPESGGDTQYF. The CDR3 DNA is TGTGCCAGCAGCCCCGAGTCTGGGGGAGATACGCAGTATTTT. The variable domain in full, with the rest retrieved from reference TRBV11-3 and TRBJ2-3, is EAGVVQSPRYKIIEKKQPVAFWCNPISGHNTLYWYLQNLGQGPELLIRYENEEAVDDSQLPKDRFSAERLKGVDSTLKIQPAELGDSAVYLCASSPESGGDTQYFGPGTRLTVL.

The V and J genes are TRBV4-3 and TRBJ1-5; weak D call: TRBD1 (6 bases). The CDR3 has 17 residues. CDR1 LGHNA and CDR2 YSLEER come from the germline V gene. V shed 0 bases and J shed 5 bases, with 17 bases lying between them. CDR3 amino acids: CASSQDPPGAIYQPQHF. DNA of the CDR3: TGCGCCAGCAGCCAAGATCCCCCGGGGGCCATATATCAGCCCCAGCATTTT.

DNA of the CDR3: TGTGCCAGCAGTGAATTGGGAAAACTGTTTTTT. Residues: CASSELGKLFF. The chain joins TRBV6-1 to TRBJ1-4; the D is unclear. This CDR3 has 11 amino acids. V was clipped by 2 bases and J by 10 bases, with 5 bases between them. Germline V gene lookup returns CDR1 MNHNS and CDR2 SASEGT.

The rearrangement joins TRBV13 to TRBJ1-5, with 9 nucleotides matching TRBD1. CDR3 size: 16 residues. V lost 0 bases to trimming and J lost 3 bases; unmatched junction nucleotides: 3. The germline V gene encodes CDR1 PRHDT and CDR2 FYEKMQ (reference sequence). CDR3 nucleotides: TGTGCCAGCAGCTTAGGGGGACAGGGATTCAATCAGCCCCAGCATTTT. As protein: CASSLGGQGFNQPQHF.

This chain links TRBV6-5 with TRBJ1-2, with 8 bases fitting TRBD1. V lost 2 bases and J lost 4; bases outside the gene matches: 3. Germline V gene lookup returns CDR1 MNHEY and CDR2 SVGAGI. The CDR3 spans 14 residues. The CDR3 is CASSYEGQGYGYTF. For the CDR3, the DNA is TGTGCCAGCAGTTACGAAGGACAGGGCTATGGCTACACCTTC.

J is TRBJ1-3 and V is TRBV5-1; D remains unclear. Trimming shortened V by 7 bases and J by 0 bases, and 11 bases separated the two germline ends. The CDR3 has 14 amino acids. Germline V gene data show CDR1 as SGHRS and CDR2 as YFSETQ. CDR3 in amino acids: CASGPGFSGNTIYF. For the CDR3, the DNA is TGCGCCAGCGGCCCAGGTTTCTCTGGAAACACCATATATTTT.

The gene calls are TRBV15 and TRBJ1-2; a weak D match, TRBD1 (5 bases). V dropped 5 bases and J dropped 8 bases, with 18 bases sitting between them. The CDR3 is 14 amino acids. Germline assignment: CDR1 LNHNV and CDR2 YYDKDF (reference sequence). The DNA of the CDR3 is TGTGCCACCAGCTCGCCCGGGGGGGGTCACGGCTACACCTTC. Residues: CATSSPGGGHGYTF. Full variable domain (outside the CDR3, taken from reference TRBV15 and TRBJ1-2): DAMVIQNPRYQVTQFGKPVTLSCSQTLNHNVMYWYQQKSSQAPKLLFHYYDKDFNNEADTPDNFQSRRPNTSFCFLDIRSPGLGDTAMYLCATSSPGGGHGYTFGSGTRLTVV.

This clone was seen more than once but under ten times. The chain is built from TRBV30 and TRBJ1-5, with D uncertain. CDR1 is GTSNPN and CDR2 is SVGIG in the germline V gene (reference sequence). This CDR3 contains 15 residues. The V end was cut by 0 bases, the J end by 7 bases, with 16 bases between. CDR3 sequence: CAWSVGLTPRQPQHF. The CDR3 DNA reads TGTGCCTGGAGTGTAGGTCTGACCCCGAGACAGCCCCAGCATTTT.

This chain's CDR3 is CASSPIAGDTDTQYF. The CDR3 DNA reads as TGCGCCAGCAGTCCTATAGCGGGGGACACAGATACGCAGTATTTT. This rearrangement joins TRBV4-3 to TRBJ2-3, with TRBD2 identical over 9 bases. Germline V gene lookup returns CDR1 LGHNA and CDR2 YSLEER. Losses at the gene ends were 6 bases for V and 2 bases for J; bases not matched to a gene: 6. CDR3 length: 15 amino acids.

This clone was observed once. The chain employs TRBV5-4 and TRBJ2-5, with D possibly TRBD2 on 7 matching bases. Trimming shortened V by 4 bases and J by 5 bases, and 15 bases separated the two germline ends. Germline CDR1 reads SGHNT; CDR2 reads YYREEE (reference sequence). CDR3 size: 14 residues. The CDR3 here is CASSHPGGRETQYF. In DNA form, the CDR3 reads TGTGCCAGCAGCCACCCCGGGGGGCGGGAGACCCAGTACTTC.

The J gene is TRBJ1-2, the V gene TRBV3-2. TRBV3-2 constitutes a pseudogene. This CDR3 contains 8 residues. The chain's CDR3 is CARLPYTF. The CDR3 nucleotides read TGTGCCCGCCTCCCCTACACCTTC.

The chain couples TRBV28 to TRBJ1-2; no clear D gene. There are 15 residues in the CDR3. The germline V gene encodes CDR1 MDHEN and CDR2 SYDVKM. V gave up 3 bases and J gave up 0 bases, with 11 bases separating them. The CDR3 DNA follows: TGTGCCAGCAGTTTGATTGGCAGTCCTAACTATGGCTACACCTTC. Residues: CASSLIGSPNYGYTF.

This clone was seen only once. The genes are TRBV18 and TRBJ1-1; tentatively, D is TRBD1 (6 bases). V was trimmed by 2 bases and J by 1 base, leaving 8 bases between them. The germline V gene has CDR1 KGHSH and CDR2 LQKENI. The CDR3 loop spans 14 amino acids. CDR3 amino acids: CASSPLTGNTEAFF. The CDR3 nucleotides read TGTGCCAGCTCACCATTGACAGGGAACACTGAAGCTTTCTTT.